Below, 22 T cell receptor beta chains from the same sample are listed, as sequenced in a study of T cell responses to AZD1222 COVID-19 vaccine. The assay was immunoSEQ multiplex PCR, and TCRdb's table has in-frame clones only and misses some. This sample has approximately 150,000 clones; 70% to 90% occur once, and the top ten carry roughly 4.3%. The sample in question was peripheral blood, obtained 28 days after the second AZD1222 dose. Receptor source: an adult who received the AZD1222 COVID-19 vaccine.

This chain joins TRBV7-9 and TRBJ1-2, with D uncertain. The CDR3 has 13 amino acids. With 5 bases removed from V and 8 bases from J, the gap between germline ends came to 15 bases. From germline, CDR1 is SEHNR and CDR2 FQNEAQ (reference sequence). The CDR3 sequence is CASSPSGVEGYTF. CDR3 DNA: TGTGCCAGCAGCCCAAGCGGGGTTGAGGGCTACACCTTC.

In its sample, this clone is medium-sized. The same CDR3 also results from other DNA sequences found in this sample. Here the CDR3 DNA reads TGCGCCAGCAGCTTGGGGGGGAACACTGAAGCTTTCTTT. Translation gives CASSLGGNTEAFF. This chain joins TRBV5-1 and TRBJ1-1, with no clear D. CDR3 length: 13 residues. CDR1 is SGHRS, CDR2 YFSETQ, per germline. V lost 0 bases, J lost 1 base, and 4 bases lay in between.

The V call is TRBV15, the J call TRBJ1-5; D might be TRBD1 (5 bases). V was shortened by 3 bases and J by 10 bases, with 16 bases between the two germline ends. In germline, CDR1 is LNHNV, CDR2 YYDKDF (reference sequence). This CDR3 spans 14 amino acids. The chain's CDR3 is CATSRRPGPSPQHF. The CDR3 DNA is TGTGCCACCAGCAGGAGACCGGGGCCCTCACCCCAGCATTTT.

This CDR3 is CASSEFVGTGNTIYF. The CDR3 region has the DNA TGTGCCAGCAGTGAATTTGTGGGGACTGGAAACACCATATATTTT. The V gene is TRBV6-1, the J gene TRBJ1-3, with D uncertain. CDR1 and CDR2 (germline): MNHNS, SASEGT. The CDR3 contains 15 residues. V lost 2 bases to trimming and J lost 2 bases, with 10 bases between them.

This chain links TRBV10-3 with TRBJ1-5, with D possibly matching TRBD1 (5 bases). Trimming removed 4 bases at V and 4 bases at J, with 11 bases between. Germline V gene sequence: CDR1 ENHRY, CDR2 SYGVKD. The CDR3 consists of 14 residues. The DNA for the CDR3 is TGTGCCATCAGTGGCGAGAACAGGAATCAGCCCCAGCATTTT. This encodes CAISGENRNQPQHF.

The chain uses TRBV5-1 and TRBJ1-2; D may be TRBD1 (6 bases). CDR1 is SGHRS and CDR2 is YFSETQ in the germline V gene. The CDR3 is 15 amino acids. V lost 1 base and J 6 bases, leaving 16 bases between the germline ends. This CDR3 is CASSLWGAGADGYTF. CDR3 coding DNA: TGCGCCAGCAGCTTGTGGGGTGCGGGGGCAGATGGCTACACCTTC. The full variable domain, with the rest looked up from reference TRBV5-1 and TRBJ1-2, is KAGVTQTPRYLIKTRGQQVTLSCSPISGHRSVSWYQQTPGQGLQFLFEYFSETQRNKGNFPGRFSGRQFSNSRSEMNVSTLELGDSALYLCASSLWGAGADGYTFGSGTRLTVV.

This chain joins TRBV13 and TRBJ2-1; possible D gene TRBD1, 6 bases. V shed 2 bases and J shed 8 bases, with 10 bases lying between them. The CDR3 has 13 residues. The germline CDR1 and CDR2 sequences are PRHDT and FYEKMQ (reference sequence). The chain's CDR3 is CASSLTQGHEQFF. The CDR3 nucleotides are TGTGCCAGCAGCTTAACACAGGGCCATGAGCAGTTCTTC.

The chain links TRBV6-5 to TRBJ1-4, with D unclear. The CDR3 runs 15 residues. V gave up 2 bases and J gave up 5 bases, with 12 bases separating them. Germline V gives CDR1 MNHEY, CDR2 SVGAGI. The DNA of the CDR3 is TGTGCCAGCAGTTACCAGGAGGGTTACAATGAAAAACTGTTTTTT. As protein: CASSYQEGYNEKLFF.

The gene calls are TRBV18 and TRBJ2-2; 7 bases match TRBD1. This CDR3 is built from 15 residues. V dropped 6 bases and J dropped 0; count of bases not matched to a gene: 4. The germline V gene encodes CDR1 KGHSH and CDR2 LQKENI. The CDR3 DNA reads TGTGCCAGCTCGGGACAGCAGCCGAACACCGGGGAGCTGTTTTTT. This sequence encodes CASSGQQPNTGELFF.

CDR3 sequence: CASSSPDGSPYEQYF. As DNA, the CDR3 is TGTGCCAGCAGCTCCCCTGACGGTAGCCCTTACGAGCAGTACTTC. The chain is built from TRBV11-2 and TRBJ2-7; no definite D call. Germline V CDR1 and CDR2: SGHAT, FQNNGV. The V gene lost 4 bases and the J gene lost 4 bases, with 17 bases spanning the gap. The CDR3 extends over 15 amino acids.

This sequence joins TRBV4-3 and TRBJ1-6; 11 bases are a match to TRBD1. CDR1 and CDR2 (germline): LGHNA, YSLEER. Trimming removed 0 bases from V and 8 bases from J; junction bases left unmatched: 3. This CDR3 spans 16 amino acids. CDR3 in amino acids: CASSQDRTGGHSPLHF. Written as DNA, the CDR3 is TGCGCCAGCAGCCAAGACCGGACAGGGGGCCATTCACCCCTCCACTTT.

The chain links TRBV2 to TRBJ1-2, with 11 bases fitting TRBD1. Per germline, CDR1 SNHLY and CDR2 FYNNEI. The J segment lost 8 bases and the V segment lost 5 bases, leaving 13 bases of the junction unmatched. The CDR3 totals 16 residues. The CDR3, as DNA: TGTGCCAGCAGTTACCGGACAGGGGGCCTAGTCGGCGGCTACACCTTC. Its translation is CASSYRTGGLVGGYTF.

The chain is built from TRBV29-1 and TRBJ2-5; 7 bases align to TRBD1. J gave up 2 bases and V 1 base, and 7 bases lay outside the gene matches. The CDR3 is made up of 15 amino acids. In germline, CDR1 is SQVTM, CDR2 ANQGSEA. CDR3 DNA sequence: TGCAGCGTTGAAGGGGGTGACAGGGAACAAGAGACCCAGTACTTC. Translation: CSVEGGDREQETQYF.

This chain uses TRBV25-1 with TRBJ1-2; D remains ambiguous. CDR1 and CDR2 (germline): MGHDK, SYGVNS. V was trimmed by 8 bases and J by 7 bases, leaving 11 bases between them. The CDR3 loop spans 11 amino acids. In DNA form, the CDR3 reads TGTGCCAGCGGCCTAGAGTTTGGCTACACCTTC. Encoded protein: CASGLEFGYTF.

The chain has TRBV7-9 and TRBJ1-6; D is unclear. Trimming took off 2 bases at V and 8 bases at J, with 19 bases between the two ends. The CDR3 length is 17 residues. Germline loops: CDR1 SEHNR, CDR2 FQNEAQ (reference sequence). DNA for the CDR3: TGTGCCAGCAGCTTAATAGTTCGGCCGTCCACGGATTCACCCCTCCACTTT. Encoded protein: CASSLIVRPSTDSPLHF.

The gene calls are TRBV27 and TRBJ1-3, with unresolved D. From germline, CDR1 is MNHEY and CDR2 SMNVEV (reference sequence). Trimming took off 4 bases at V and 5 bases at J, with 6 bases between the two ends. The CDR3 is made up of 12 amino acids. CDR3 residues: CASSSNRNTIYF. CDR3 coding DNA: TGTGCCAGCAGTTCAAACAGAAACACCATATATTTT.

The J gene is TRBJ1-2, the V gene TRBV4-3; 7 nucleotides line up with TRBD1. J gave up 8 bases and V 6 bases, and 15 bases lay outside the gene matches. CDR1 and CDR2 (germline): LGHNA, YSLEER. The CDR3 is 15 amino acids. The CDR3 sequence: CASRVKTGAQGGYTF. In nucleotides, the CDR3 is TGCGCCAGCAGAGTCAAAACAGGGGCTCAAGGGGGCTACACCTTC.

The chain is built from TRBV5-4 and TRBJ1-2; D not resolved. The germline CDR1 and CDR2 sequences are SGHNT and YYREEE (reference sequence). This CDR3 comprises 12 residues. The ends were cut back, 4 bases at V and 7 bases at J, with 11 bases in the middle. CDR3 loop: CASSLDGLGYTF. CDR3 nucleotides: TGTGCCAGCAGCCTAGATGGGCTTGGCTACACCTTC.

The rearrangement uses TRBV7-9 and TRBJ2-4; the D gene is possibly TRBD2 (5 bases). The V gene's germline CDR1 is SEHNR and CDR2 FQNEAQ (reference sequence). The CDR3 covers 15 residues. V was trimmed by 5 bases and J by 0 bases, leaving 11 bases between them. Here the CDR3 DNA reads TGTGCCAGCAGCAAGGGAGCTCTAGCCAAAAACATTCAGTACTTC. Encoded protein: CASSKGALAKNIQYF.

As DNA, the CDR3 is TGTGCCTGGAGTGTACAAAGGCAGGCTTCTGGAAACACCATATATTTT. It is translated as CAWSVQRQASGNTIYF. The chain couples TRBV30 to TRBJ1-3; no definite D call. The CDR3 is 16 amino acids. The V and J ends lost 0 bases and 1 base respectively, with 13 bases between them. The V gene's germline CDR1 is GTSNPN and CDR2 SVGIG (reference sequence).

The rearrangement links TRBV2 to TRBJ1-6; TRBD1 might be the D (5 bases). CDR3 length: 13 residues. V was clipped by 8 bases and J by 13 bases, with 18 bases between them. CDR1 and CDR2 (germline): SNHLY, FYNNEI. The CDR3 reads CASHPGPANPLHF. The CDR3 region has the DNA TGTGCCAGCCACCCGGGACCCGCAAATCCCCTCCACTTT.

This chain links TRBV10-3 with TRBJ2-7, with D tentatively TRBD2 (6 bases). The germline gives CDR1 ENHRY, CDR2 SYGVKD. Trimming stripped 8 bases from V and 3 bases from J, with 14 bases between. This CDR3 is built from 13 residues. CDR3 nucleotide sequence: TGTGCCATCGCCGTTAGCGGTTACTACGAGCAGTACTTC. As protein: CAIAVSGYYEQYF.